This TCR beta chain comes out of a study of blood T cell repertoires in COVID-19. Study-wide background: Italy, Spain and the United States were the sources of the convalescent and acute COVID-19 samples. PBMCs, B-cell-depleted T cells, or T cells were the source of the cDNA or gDNA that made up the material.

In the authors' methods: Amplified reference gene primers provided the basis for estimating nucleated cell counts. Libraries were prepared by immunoSEQ multiplex PCR; TCRdb keeps only in-frame clonotypes and omits some of them. V and J calls and clone size are as listed in that table; D and trimming were resolved from the DNA. This sample has more than 65,000 clones, with around 85% found just once. CDR3 length: 11 amino acids. Germline V gene lookup returns CDR1 DFQATT and CDR2 SNEGSKA (reference sequence). V dropped 5 bases and J dropped 6 bases, with 9 bases sitting between them. Sequences were obtained from peripheral blood. This rearrangement joins TRBV20-1 to TRBJ2-3, with no clear D. The sequence was obtained from a woman older than 75 with active or convalescent COVID-19. The CDR3 loop is CSARPEDTQYF. The DNA for the CDR3 is TGCAGTGCTCGCCCCGAGGATACGCAGTATTTT.